The rows below give T cell receptor beta chains drawn from one sample of a study of T-cell reconstitution after alpha-beta-depleted transplantation in children. TCRdb passed the PCR reads through MiXCR, listing each CDR3 protein once. The data contain around 600,000 distinct CDR3 sequences, 20% to 25% of them singletons. Sequenced material: PBMCs, mostly from graft donor cells, taken 360 days after TCRalphabeta/CD19-depleted stem cell transplant. The receptors were gathered from a boy in the first two years of life who had a stem cell transplant for acute myeloid leukemia, so the T cells may come from the graft donor. Each CDR3 is given with its conserved first and last residue. D genes are given only for firm matches. Size is stated for part of the rows, as once, few or many counts, or as a class when the clone is expanded.

CASRPGQLPLETQYF,TGCGCCAGCAGGCCGGGACAGTTACCTTTGGAGACCCAGTACTTC,many,TRBD1,TRBJ2-5,TRBV10-2
CASRTGTVNSYGYTF,TGTGCCAGCAGGACCGGGACAGTCAACAGTTATGGCTACACCTTC,.,TRBD1,TRBJ1-2,TRBV6-1
CASSSGTRVGLYNEQFF,TGCGCCAGCAGCTCTGGAACAAGGGTTGGGCTTTACAATGAGCAGTTCTTC,.,.,TRBJ2-1,TRBV5-1
CATSDFYEQYF,TGTGCCACCAGTGATTTCTACGAGCAGTACTTC,many,.,TRBJ2-7,TRBV24-1
CASSHTATKAKNIQYF,TGTGCCAGCAGTCATACAGCTACCAAAGCCAAAAACATTCAGTACTTC,few,.,TRBJ2-4,TRBV12-3/TRBV12-4
CSARDSNSGGYDEQFF,TGCAGTGCTAGAGATTCCAATAGTGGGGGTTATGATGAGCAGTTCTTC,.,.,TRBJ2-1,TRBV20-1
CSAFERGETNTGELFF,TGCAGTGCTTTTGAGCGGGGGGAGACGAACACCGGGGAGCTGTTTTTT,.,TRBD2,TRBJ2-2,TRBV20-1
CSARDARPGDNSPLHF,TGCAGTGCTAGAGATGCACGACCGGGAGATAATTCACCCCTCCACTTT,.,.,TRBJ1-6,TRBV20-1
CASSLMRSEQFF,TGCGCCAGCAGCTTGATGCGTAGTGAGCAGTTCTTC,few,.,TRBJ2-1,TRBV5-1
CSVTDNTGELFF,TGCAGCGTTACCGATAACACCGGGGAGCTGTTTTTT,.,.,TRBJ2-2,TRBV29-1
CSARGLDGYNEQFF,TGCAGTGCTAGAGGGCTGGACGGATACAATGAGCAGTTCTTC,many,.,TRBJ2-1,TRBV20-1
CASNPGTNYGYTF,TGTGCCAGCAATCCCGGGACAAACTATGGCTACACCTTC,.,.,TRBJ1-2,TRBV12-3/TRBV12-4
CASSFGVTGGYTF,TGTGCCAGCAGTTTTGGGGTTACAGGTGGCTACACCTTC,few,.,TRBJ1-2,TRBV12-3/TRBV12-4
CASSKTDNEQFF,TGTGCCAGCAGTAAGACAGACAATGAGCAGTTCTTC,.,.,TRBJ2-1,TRBV6-5
CASSLPSRTGRFEQYF,TGTGCCAGCAGTTTACCTTCGAGGACAGGGAGGTTCGAGCAGTACTTC,few,TRBD1,TRBJ2-7,TRBV12-3/TRBV12-4
CASRRETGSEQYF,TGTGCCAGCAGACGCGAGACAGGGAGCGAGCAGTACTTC,few,TRBD1,TRBJ2-7,TRBV6-5
CSARKDVGGLGPFSKNIQYF,TGCAGTGCTAGAAAAGACGTCGGGGGTCTCGGTCCTTTCTCCAAAAACATTCAGTACTTC,.,.,TRBJ2-4,TRBV20-1
CASSYADTQYF,TGTGCCAGCAGTTACGCAGATACGCAGTATTTT,many,.,TRBJ2-3,TRBV6-2/TRBV6-3
CASSVTSGGSGEQFF,TGCGCCAGCAGCGTCACTAGCGGGGGTAGTGGTGAGCAGTTCTTC,many,TRBD2,TRBJ2-1,TRBV5-1
CAIRLGYGNEQFF,TGTGCCATCCGTCTCGGGTATGGGAATGAGCAGTTCTTC,.,.,TRBJ2-1,TRBV28
CSAPIRVSSSYNEQFF,TGCAGTGCTCCTATCAGGGTTTCCAGCTCCTACAATGAGCAGTTCTTC,many,.,TRBJ2-1,TRBV20-1
CASSEGYRELFF,TGTGCCAGCAGTGAGGGATATCGGGAGCTGTTTTTT,many,.,TRBJ2-2,TRBV28
CASSLQTAKNTEAFF,TGTGCCAGCAGTCTTCAGACAGCCAAGAACACTGAAGCTTTCTTT,.,.,TRBJ1-1,TRBV12-3/TRBV12-4
CASSFWIGSPNTEAFF,TGTGCCAGCAGTTTTTGGATCGGGAGTCCGAACACTGAAGCTTTCTTT,.,.,TRBJ1-1,TRBV12-3/TRBV12-4
CASIGTAEAFF,TGTGCCAGCATCGGGACAGCAGAAGCTTTCTTT,.,TRBD1,TRBJ1-1,TRBV27
CSAHGYSNQPQHF,TGCAGTGCTCACGGCTATAGCAATCAGCCCCAGCATTTT,.,.,TRBJ1-5,TRBV20-1
CASSATNRVGFETQYF,TGTGCCAGCTCAGCAACAAACAGGGTAGGATTCGAGACCCAGTACTTC,.,.,TRBJ2-5,TRBV18
CASVLLAGGPNEQFF,TGTGCCAGCGTACTACTAGCGGGGGGGCCGAATGAGCAGTTCTTC,.,TRBD2,TRBJ2-1,TRBV5-5
CASSQLSGGYEQYF,TGCGCCAGCAGCCAACTCTCCGGGGGCTACGAGCAGTACTTC,.,.,TRBJ2-7,TRBV4-3
CASSLNRVAYGYTF,TGTGCCAGCAGTTTAAACAGAGTGGCCTATGGCTACACCTTC,few,.,TRBJ1-2,TRBV28
CASSFKDRATIQYF,TGTGCCAGCAGCTTTAAGGACAGGGCCACGATTCAGTACTTC,few,TRBD1,TRBJ2-4,TRBV7-9
CASSLSDRSQYF,TGTGCCAGCTCCCTCTCGGATAGGTCCCAGTACTTC,.,.,TRBJ2-5,TRBV7-9
CASSYQGAKETQYF,TGTGCCAGCAGTTACCAGGGGGCGAAGGAGACCCAGTACTTC,many,TRBD1,TRBJ2-5,TRBV6-5
CSARTTSTDTQYF,TGCAGTGCTAGAACCACTAGCACAGATACGCAGTATTTT,many,.,TRBJ2-3,TRBV20-1
CATSRDLRGGGAGQYF,TGTGCCACCAGCAGAGATCTTAGGGGAGGGGGAGCTGGGCAGTACTTC,.,.,TRBJ2-7,TRBV15
CSADPGRRSGANVLTF,TGCAGTGCTGACCCGGGACGGCGCTCTGGGGCCAACGTCCTGACTTTC,.,.,TRBJ2-6,TRBV20-1
CASGIRRQTSGYNEQFF,TGTGCTAGTGGTATCAGACGCCAGACTAGCGGTTACAATGAGCAGTTCTTC,few,TRBD2,TRBJ2-1,TRBV12-5
CASVGGKGYEQYF,TGTGCCTCGGTCGGAGGGAAAGGGTACGAGCAGTACTTC,.,.,TRBJ2-7,TRBV12-3/TRBV12-4
CASSSRDRETYNEQFF,TGTGCCAGCAGCTCCAGGGACAGGGAAACATACAATGAGCAGTTCTTC,.,TRBD1,TRBJ2-1,TRBV7-9
CASSGTAPPDYEQYF,TGTGCCAGCAGCGGAACGGCCCCACCAGACTACGAGCAGTACTTC,.,.,TRBJ2-7,TRBV13
CATSSEGRTNEKLFF,TGTGCCACCAGCTCAGAGGGGAGAACTAATGAAAAACTGTTTTTT,.,.,TRBJ1-4,TRBV15
CASSQRTGGPLSTDTQYF,TGCGCCAGCAGCCAACGGACGGGGGGGCCCCTTAGCACAGATACGCAGTATTTT,few,TRBD2,TRBJ2-3,TRBV4-3
CASSFLGRTYEQYF,TGTGCCAGCAGCTTTTTGGGACGGACCTACGAGCAGTACTTC,few,.,TRBJ2-7,TRBV7-2
CSVGTGDQPQHF,TGCAGCGTAGGGACAGGAGATCAGCCCCAGCATTTT,few,TRBD1,TRBJ1-5,TRBV29-1
CSARAGQGYEQYF,TGCAGTGCTAGAGCGGGACAGGGCTACGAGCAGTACTTC,.,TRBD1,TRBJ2-7,TRBV20-1
CASSLQGQYTGELFF,TGTGCCAGCAGCTTACAGGGACAGTACACCGGGGAGCTGTTTTTT,many,TRBD1,TRBJ2-2,TRBV11-2
CASSLATTDSRPNTGELFF,TGTGCCAGCAGCTTAGCGACCACGGACTCCCGCCCGAACACCGGGGAGCTGTTTTTT,.,.,TRBJ2-2,TRBV7-6
CASSYLGASGNTIYF,TGTGCCAGCAGTTACTTGGGCGCGAGCGGAAACACCATATATTTT,.,.,TRBJ1-3,TRBV6-2/TRBV6-3
CAISEPPSPLHF,TGTGCCATCAGTGAGCCCCCCTCACCCCTCCACTTT,few,.,TRBJ1-6,TRBV10-3
CASSLHMGTPQETQYF,TGTGCCAGCAGCTTGCATATGGGGACACCTCAAGAGACCCAGTACTTC,.,.,TRBJ2-5,TRBV5-6